One and the same sample provided the 30 T cell receptor beta chains below, sequenced in a study of PD-1 blockade in classical Hodgkin lymphoma. Indicated time point: newly diagnosed, previously untreated cHL patient sample. Generated by immunoSEQ multiplex PCR, the TCRdb table keeps only in-frame clones and is missing some. The table lists approximately 30,000 clones, about 89% of them singletons. The sequencing sample was made of peripheral blood mononuclear cells (PBMCs). These receptors were obtained from a human donor with classical Hodgkin lymphoma.

J is TRBJ2-7 and V is TRBV5-4, with D perhaps TRBD2 (5 bases). The length of the CDR3 is 14 residues. Germline CDR1 and CDR2: SGHNT and YYREEE (reference sequence). Deletions cut 0 bases from V and 4 bases from J, with 11 bases between. The CDR3 DNA reads as TGTGCCAGCAGCTTGGCTCGCGGGCCGTACGAGCAGTACTTC. Its translation is CASSLARGPYEQYF.

J is TRBJ1-6 and V is TRBV4-2; 9 nucleotides line up with TRBD1. The V and J ends lost 5 bases and 6 bases, in that order; junction bases with no gene match: 8. The V gene's germline CDR1 is LGHNA and CDR2 YNFKEQ. CDR3 length: 16 residues. CDR3 nucleotide sequence: TGTGCCAGCAGCGTACCGACAGGGGGTGGTAATTCACCCCTCCACTTT. The encoded protein is CASSVPTGGGNSPLHF.

Points on this clone: Different DNA sequences within this sample yield the same CDR3. V is TRBV19 and J is TRBJ1-5; the D gene is possibly TRBD1 (5 bases). Germline V gene sequence: CDR1 LNHDA, CDR2 SQIVND (reference sequence). The CDR3 covers 15 residues. Deletions cut 1 base from V and 4 bases from J, with 11 bases between. As DNA, the CDR3 is TGTGCCAGTAGTATAGGGCGACAGCTTAATCAGCCCCAGCATTTT. It is translated as CASSIGRQLNQPQHF.

This chain uses TRBV10-3 with TRBJ2-1; no clear D. Per germline, CDR1 ENHRY and CDR2 SYGVKD. The CDR3 runs 12 residues. V lost 8 bases, J lost 9 bases, and 14 bases lay in between. CDR3 bases: TGTGCCATCGACCACGGCGACGGTGAGCAGTTCTTC. This encodes CAIDHGDGEQFF.

The chain links TRBV30 to TRBJ2-1; TRBD2 matches at 7 bases. From germline, CDR1 is GTSNPN and CDR2 SVGIG (reference sequence). The CDR3 length is 14 residues. V trimming: 3 bases; J trimming: 2 bases; junction bases outside the gene matches: 4. The CDR3 is CAWRPAGAYNEQFF. The CDR3 bases are TGTGCCTGGAGGCCTGCGGGGGCCTACAATGAGCAGTTCTTC.

The count of this clone is one. The chain uses TRBV7-7 and TRBJ2-3; no definite D call. Germline assignment: CDR1 SSHAT and CDR2 FNYEAQ (reference sequence). The CDR3 spans 14 residues. V was pared by 5 bases and J by 6 bases, with 15 bases between. CDR3 nucleotides: TGTGCCAGCAGCCTCCATCTCTCAGGCGATACGCAGTATTTT. Amino acid sequence: CASSLHLSGDTQYF.

The CDR3 DNA reads TGCGCCAGCCGCCCCCGGGGGGATAACTATGGCTACACCTTC. Protein sequence: CASRPRGDNYGYTF. This sequence joins TRBV5-1 and TRBJ1-2; TRBD1 is a possible D gene (5 bases). Germline V lookup: CDR1 SGHRS, CDR2 YFSETQ. The length of the CDR3 is 14 residues. V lost 7 bases to trimming and J lost 1 base, with 14 bases between them. Full variable domain (outside the CDR3, taken from reference TRBV5-1 and TRBJ1-2): KAGVTQTPRYLIKTRGQQVTLSCSPISGHRSVSWYQQTPGQGLQFLFEYFSETQRNKGNFPGRFSGRQFSNSRSEMNVSTLELGDSALYLCASRPRGDNYGYTFGSGTRLTVV.

This clone ranks as medium-sized (0.01 to 0.1%). The junction differs from germline at one of its ends, possibly a read error. The CDR3 spells CASSPLTGAASPNEF. DNA for the CDR3: TGTGCCAGCAGCCCGCTGACAGGAGCTGCCTCGCCGAACGAATTT. The chain couples TRBV11-1 to TRBJ1-1; tentative D call: TRBD1 (6 bases). This CDR3 has 15 residues. CDR1 is SGHAT and CDR2 is FQDESV in the germline V gene (reference sequence).

This chain connects TRBV5-4 to TRBJ2-1, with TRBD2 matching over 7 bases. Trimming removed 1 base from V and 9 bases from J; junction bases left unmatched: 10. CDR1 and CDR2 (germline): SGHNT, YYREEE (reference sequence). The CDR3 sequence is 15 residues long. The CDR3 here is CASSLLVGGAGEQFF. In nucleotides, the CDR3 is TGTGCCAGCAGCTTGCTAGTGGGAGGGGCTGGTGAGCAGTTCTTC.

The V call is TRBV6-6, the J call TRBJ1-2; TRBD1 matches at 9 bases. The CDR3 extends over 14 amino acids. Germline assignment: CDR1 MNHNY and CDR2 SVGAGI (reference sequence). Losses at the gene ends were 6 bases for V and 7 bases for J; bases not matched to a gene: 9. CDR3 sequence (DNA): TGTGCCAGCAGAAATCCGGGACAGGGAGGTGGCTACACCTTC. Protein: CASRNPGQGGGYTF.

V is TRBV5-1 and J is TRBJ2-3; a weak D match, TRBD2 (6 bases). The CDR3 covers 13 residues. The V and J ends lost 7 bases and 6 bases respectively, with 15 bases between them. CDR1 and CDR2 from the germline V gene are SGHRS and YFSETQ. For the CDR3, the DNA is TGCGCCAGCTTATCCCCTGGGGGGGATACGCAGTATTTT. It codes for CASLSPGGDTQYF.

This chain links TRBV19 with TRBJ1-5; D ambiguous. The CDR3 is made up of 15 amino acids. Trimming cost V 10 bases and J 0 bases, with 16 bases left between them. The V gene's germline CDR1 is LNHDA and CDR2 SQIVND (reference sequence). CDR3 coding DNA: TGTGCCACCGGGAAGGGTGGGAATAGCAATCAGCCCCAGCATTTT. Translating gives CATGKGGNSNQPQHF. Complete variable domain (other parts from reference TRBV19 and TRBJ1-5): DGGITQSPKYLFRKEGQNVTLSCEQNLNHDAMYWYRQDPGQGLRLIYYSQIVNDFQKGDIAEGYSVSREKKESFPLTVTSAQKNPTAFYLCATGKGGNSNQPQHFGDGTRLSIL.

The chain uses TRBV28 and TRBJ2-7, with 8 positions matching TRBD1. This CDR3 region has 21 residues. The trim removed 2 bases at V and 0 bases at J, leaving 21 bases unmatched. The V gene's germline CDR1 is MDHEN and CDR2 SYDVKM. The CDR3: CASSLIRDRGSQSISSYEQYF. CDR3 bases: TGTGCCAGCAGTTTAATCCGCGACAGGGGTAGCCAATCAATAAGCTCCTACGAGCAGTACTTC.

Only one count was recorded for this clone. The genes are TRBV4-3 and TRBJ2-7, with TRBD2 matching over 11 bases. Trimming took 3 bases from V and 5 from J; bases not matched to a gene: 6. This CDR3 contains 15 residues. The germline V gene encodes CDR1 LGHNA and CDR2 YSLEER. CDR3 sequence reads: CASSQATSGIDEQYF. Written as DNA, the CDR3 is TGCGCCAGCAGCCAGGCGACTAGCGGGATTGACGAGCAGTACTTC.

The V call is TRBV5-1, the J call TRBJ2-3; D possibly corresponds to TRBD2 (6 bases). This CDR3 spans 16 amino acids. Germline loops: CDR1 SGHRS, CDR2 YFSETQ. The ends were cut back, 4 bases at V and 0 bases at J, with 15 bases in the middle. CDR3 DNA sequence: TGCGCCAGCAGCGGGGGGATACCAGCGAGCACAGATACGCAGTATTTT. Protein sequence: CASSGGIPASTDTQYF.

This clone appeared once. The chain has TRBV5-1 and TRBJ2-5; no clear D gene. CDR1 is SGHRS, CDR2 YFSETQ, per germline. The CDR3 totals 14 residues. Trimming removed 0 bases at V and 0 bases at J, with 6 bases between. CDR3 coding DNA: TGCGCCAGCAGCTTGGCAGTGTACCAAGAGACCCAGTACTTC. Amino acid sequence: CASSLAVYQETQYF.

The chain carries TRBV7-2 and TRBJ2-5; 9 nucleotides match TRBD1. Germline V gene lookup returns CDR1 SGHTA and CDR2 FQGNSA. The junction had 9 bases not matched to a gene; V was cut back by 6 bases and J by 4 bases. There are 15 residues in the CDR3. The CDR3 DNA sequence: TGTGCCAGCAGTTTAAGTGGGACAGGGCGAGAGACCCAGTACTTC. Protein product: CASSLSGTGRETQYF.

The chain joins TRBV18 to TRBJ2-7; 9 positions agree with TRBD1. CDR1 KGHSH and CDR2 LQKENI come from the germline V gene. The CDR3 runs to 14 residues. V shed 3 bases and J 7 bases; nucleotides not matched to a gene: 7. The CDR3 protein is CASSPTGGAEEQYF. DNA for the CDR3: TGTGCCAGCTCACCTACAGGGGGCGCGGAAGAGCAGTACTTC.

V is TRBV19 and J is TRBJ2-3; no firm D call. Trimming took off 2 bases at V and 3 bases at J, with 9 bases between the two ends. CDR3 length equals 14 residues. Germline V gene sequence: CDR1 LNHDA, CDR2 SQIVND (reference sequence). The CDR3 DNA reads TGTGCCAGTAGTATACGTAGAGCAACAGATACGCAGTATTTT. It codes for CASSIRRATDTQYF.

The V gene is TRBV6-5, the J gene TRBJ1-2, with 7 bases that match TRBD1. Germline V gene sequence: CDR1 MNHEY, CDR2 SVGAGI. This CDR3 spans 15 amino acids. V shed 6 bases and J 0 bases; nucleotides not matched to a gene: 7. This chain's CDR3 is CASSLYRGANYGYTF. Written as DNA, the CDR3 is TGTGCCAGCAGCCTCTACAGGGGAGCTAACTATGGCTACACCTTC.

The V and J genes are TRBV15 and TRBJ2-6; the D is unclear. Trimming cost V 3 bases and J 0 bases, with 6 bases left between them. The germline gives CDR1 LNHNV, CDR2 YYDKDF (reference sequence). CDR3 length: 15 residues. CDR3 coding DNA: TGTGCCACCAGCAGCCCCTCCTCTGGGGCCAACGTCCTGACTTTC. As protein: CATSSPSSGANVLTF.

The chain employs TRBV7-2 and TRBJ2-7; a possible D gene is TRBD1 (6 bases). Trimming removed 5 bases from V and 9 bases from J, with 11 bases in between. CDR3 length equals 11 residues. Per germline, CDR1 SGHTA and CDR2 FQGNSA. CDR3 sequence: CASSPGVWQYF. For the CDR3, the DNA is TGTGCCAGCAGCCCAGGGGTCTGGCAGTACTTC. The full variable domain, completed using reference TRBV7-2 and TRBJ2-7, is GAGVSQSPSNKVTEKGKDVELRCDPISGHTALYWYRQSLGQGLEFLIYFQGNSAPDKSGLPSDRFSAERTGGSVSTLTIQRTQQEDSAVYLCASSPGVWQYFGPGTRLTVT.

The chain uses TRBV12-1 and TRBJ2-7; TRBD2 is taken as the D call from the table, unchecked against the DNA. TRBV12-1 is designated a pseudogene. This CDR3 has 13 amino acids. Here the CDR3 reads CASSSLRVREQYF. In DNA form, the CDR3 reads TGTGCCAGCAGCTCCCTGAGGGTCCGCGAGCAGTACTTC.

This clone was seen a single time. This chain links TRBV10-3 with TRBJ1-5; 7 positions match TRBD1. This CDR3 contains 14 residues. The germline gives CDR1 ENHRY, CDR2 SYGVKD. The trim removed 10 bases at V and 3 bases at J, leaving 9 bases unmatched. DNA for the CDR3: TGTGCCACCTCACCGGACAGGAACAATCAGCCCCAGCATTTT. Translated, it gives CATSPDRNNQPQHF.

The chain uses TRBV28 and TRBJ2-3, with 7 bases matching TRBD1. The trim removed 5 bases at V and 3 bases at J, leaving 8 bases unmatched. This CDR3 contains 15 residues. Germline V gene lookup returns CDR1 MDHEN and CDR2 SYDVKM. CDR3 residues: CASSPTGLGTDTQYF. The CDR3 nucleotides are TGTGCCAGCAGTCCGACAGGGTTGGGGACAGATACGCAGTATTTT.

This chain uses TRBV6-1 with TRBJ1-1; D uncertain. The germline V and J ends were trimmed by 2 bases and 7 bases, with 14 bases remaining between them. Per germline, CDR1 MNHNS and CDR2 SASEGT. The CDR3 contains 14 residues. CDR3 sequence reads: CASSERRDSGEAFF. The CDR3 coding sequence is TGTGCCAGCAGTGAACGGAGGGATTCGGGTGAAGCTTTCTTT.

This chain links TRBV5-4 with TRBJ2-3, with 11 bases aligning to TRBD2. CDR1 is SGHNT and CDR2 is YYREEE in the germline V gene (reference sequence). CDR3 length: 16 residues. V shed 4 bases and J 2 bases; nucleotides not matched to a gene: 6. CDR3 in DNA: TGTGCCAGCAGCCTACGACTAGCGGGAATCACAGATACGCAGTATTTT. Translated, it gives CASSLRLAGITDTQYF.

The chain joins TRBV5-5 to TRBJ2-3; 16 bases are a match to TRBD2. The CDR3 runs to 17 residues. Looked up from germline, CDR1 is SGHKS and CDR2 is YYEKEE (reference sequence). Germline trimming cut 3 bases from V and 2 bases from J; bases unmatched to any gene: 3. The CDR3 DNA reads TGTGCCAGCAGCTCGGGACTAGCGGGAGGGATCACAGATACGCAGTATTTT. Its translation is CASSSGLAGGITDTQYF. Variable domain in full (rest from reference TRBV5-5 and TRBJ2-3): DAGVTQSPTHLIKTRGQQVTLRCSPISGHKSVSWYQQVLGQGPQFIFQYYEKEERGRGNFPDRFSARQFPNYSSELNVNALLLGDSALYLCASSSGLAGGITDTQYFGPGTRLTVL.

The chain employs TRBV27 and TRBJ2-5, with unresolved D. The CDR3 is made up of 15 amino acids. V was cut by 6 bases and J by 4 bases, with 18 bases left in between. Germline loops: CDR1 MNHEY, CDR2 SMNVEV (reference sequence). CDR3: CASSQTSYPVETQYF. CDR3 nucleotides: TGTGCCAGCAGCCAGACATCTTACCCTGTAGAGACCCAGTACTTC.

The chain combines TRBV6-5 with TRBJ2-7; 10 positions match TRBD2. From germline, CDR1 is MNHEY and CDR2 SVGAGI. V lost 2 bases to trimming and J lost 3 bases; unmatched junction nucleotides: 4. This CDR3 has 15 residues. For the CDR3, the DNA is TGTGCCAGCAGTTACGGGGCTAGCGGGAGCTACGAGCAGTACTTC. Translated: CASSYGASGSYEQYF.